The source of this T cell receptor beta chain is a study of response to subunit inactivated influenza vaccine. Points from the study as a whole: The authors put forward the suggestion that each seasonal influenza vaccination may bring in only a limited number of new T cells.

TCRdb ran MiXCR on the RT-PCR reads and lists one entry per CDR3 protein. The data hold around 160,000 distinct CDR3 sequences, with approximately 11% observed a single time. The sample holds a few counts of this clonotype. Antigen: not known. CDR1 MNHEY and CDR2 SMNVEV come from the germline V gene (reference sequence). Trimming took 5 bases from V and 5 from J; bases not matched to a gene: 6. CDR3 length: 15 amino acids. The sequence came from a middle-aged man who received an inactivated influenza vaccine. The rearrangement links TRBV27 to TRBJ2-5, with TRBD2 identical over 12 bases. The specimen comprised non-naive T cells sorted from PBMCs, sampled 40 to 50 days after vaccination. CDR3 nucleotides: TGTGCCAGCAGTCCAGGGACTAGCGGGTGGGAGACCCAGTACTTC. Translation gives CASSPGTSGWETQYF.